The 18 T cell receptor beta chains reported below all come from one sample, sequenced in a study of blood T cells in healthy people across ages. A sample-barcoded 5' primer and a J-beta primer mix were used in a second PCR of roughly 7 to 11 cycles. Using its own MiXCR run on the 5' RACE reads, TCRdb lists one record per CDR3 protein. The sample holds roughly 800,000 distinct CDR3 sequences; 25% are singletons and the top ten take roughly 3.8%. The same data also went into a second study, on T cells of mothers and their children.

Sample: blood. These receptor sequences come from a boy between 10 and 17 years old in good health.

This clonotype was found a few times. The genes are TRBV28 and TRBJ2-5; 7 bases are shared with TRBD1. The J call may be faulty, since TRBJ2-7 better matches the DNA end. The CDR3 sequence is 15 residues long. The germline V gene has CDR1 MDHEN and CDR2 SYDVKM. The CDR3 here is CASRPTGTAKYEQYF. The CDR3 DNA is TGTGCCAGCAGGCCTACCGGGACAGCTAAGTACGAGCAGTACTTC.

The chain is built from TRBV4-1 and TRBJ2-7, with 7 bases fitting TRBD1. The germline gives CDR1 MGHRA, CDR2 YSYEKL. V lost 5 bases to trimming and J lost 5 bases; unmatched junction nucleotides: 9. The CDR3 consists of 14 residues. CDR3 protein: CASSGQTGTHEQYF. In DNA, the CDR3 is TGCGCCAGCAGCGGACAGACAGGGACCCACGAGCAGTACTTC.

Only a few counts were recorded for this clonotype. V gene TRBV2 combines with J gene TRBJ2-1; 8 bases agree with TRBD2. CDR3 length: 17 residues. V lost 5 bases to trimming and J lost 0 bases; unmatched junction nucleotides: 9. CDR1 and CDR2 (germline): SNHLY, FYNNEI. The CDR3 nucleotides read TGTGCCAGCAGTAGACTTAAGCGGGAGTCCTCCTACAATGAGCAGTTCTTC. Its translation: CASSRLKRESSYNEQFF.

This clonotype was counted a few times. The chain carries TRBV24-1 and TRBJ2-7, with 10 bases lining up with TRBD1. Germline CDR1 reads KGHDR; CDR2 reads SFDVKD. V lost 9 bases, J lost 5 bases, and 3 bases stayed unmatched. This CDR3 comprises 12 residues. CDR3 in DNA: TGTGCCACCCGGGACAGGGGAAACGAGCAGTACTTC. Its protein is CATRDRGNEQYF.

This rearrangement joins TRBV27 to TRBJ1-4; 9 bases fit TRBD1. The J segment lost 4 bases and the V segment lost 4 bases, leaving 4 bases of the junction unmatched. Looked up from germline, CDR1 is MNHEY and CDR2 is SMNVEV (reference sequence). The CDR3 loop spans 15 amino acids. The CDR3 DNA reads as TGTGCCAGCAGTTCCCGGGACAGGGTTAATGAAAAACTGTTTTTT. This sequence encodes CASSSRDRVNEKLFF.

This clonotype was counted between two and nine times. The chain joins TRBV29-1 to TRBJ2-1; possibly TRBD1 for D (6 bases). The CDR3 consists of 12 residues. Germline CDR1 and CDR2: SQVTM and ANQGSEA. The V end lost 6 bases, the J end lost 5 bases, and 11 bases lay between the germline ends. CDR3 sequence: CSVTGNDNEQFF. For the CDR3, the DNA is TGCAGCGTGACAGGAAACGACAATGAGCAGTTCTTC.

Only a few counts were recorded for this clonotype. This sequence joins TRBV7-9 and TRBJ2-5; D is possibly TRBD2 (5 bases). Germline V gives CDR1 SEHNR, CDR2 FQNEAQ (reference sequence). The CDR3 is 16 amino acids. The V end lost 3 bases, the J end lost 4 bases, and 18 bases lay between the germline ends. CDR3 in DNA: TGTGCCAGCAGCTTCCCGGGGTCTCTTCACCTAGAGACCCAGTACTTC. As protein: CASSFPGSLHLETQYF.

This chain links TRBV7-2 with TRBJ2-3; D is undetermined. V was pared by 0 bases and J by 5 bases, with 6 bases between. The CDR3 spans 13 residues. Germline V gene data show CDR1 as SGHTA and CDR2 as FQGNSA. CDR3 region: CASSLAIGDTQYF. In DNA form, the CDR3 reads TGTGCCAGCAGCTTAGCGATTGGAGATACGCAGTATTTT.

The rearrangement links TRBV29-1 to TRBJ2-5; D possibly corresponds to TRBD2 (6 bases). V was shortened by 3 bases and J by 0 bases, with 17 bases between the two germline ends. Germline CDR1 and CDR2: SQVTM and ANQGSEA. The CDR3 extends over 16 amino acids. The CDR3 sequence is CSVEVGWRADQETQYF. The CDR3 DNA reads as TGCAGCGTTGAGGTCGGGTGGAGGGCCGACCAAGAGACCCAGTACTTC.

Many counts were recorded for this clonotype. The rearrangement uses TRBV29-1 and TRBJ2-7; D is perhaps TRBD2 (6 bases). The V end was cut by 4 bases, the J end by 5 bases, with 18 bases between. The length of the CDR3 is 14 residues. Germline V gene sequence: CDR1 SQVTM, CDR2 ANQGSEA. CDR3 loop: CSVVGFGGVDEQYF. Written as DNA, the CDR3 is TGCAGCGTTGTGGGCTTTGGAGGGGTCGACGAGCAGTACTTC.

This chain connects TRBV20-1 to TRBJ2-1; D ambiguous. The assigned J gene may be wrong: the sequence end matches TRBJ2-7 better. The CDR3 consists of 14 residues. Germline lookup yields CDR1 DFQATT and CDR2 SNEGSKA (reference sequence). The CDR3 DNA reads TGCAGTGCTGGAACCGGCGGCCTCTCCTACGAGCAGTACTTC. This translates into CSAGTGGLSYEQYF.

This chain links TRBV3-1 with TRBJ1-4, with D tentatively TRBD1 (6 bases). This CDR3 is 16 amino acids long. Per germline, CDR1 LGHDT and CDR2 YNNKEL (reference sequence). V lost 11 bases and J 0 bases, leaving 19 bases between the germline ends. The CDR3 loop is CASSYGQQATNEKLFF. As DNA, the CDR3 is TGTGCCTCCAGCTACGGACAGCAAGCAACTAATGAAAAACTGTTTTTT.

This clonotype was observed a handful of times. The DNA of the CDR3 is TGTGCCAGCAGTTCTAGCAGGGGGCTAGAGACCCAGTACTTC. Its translation: CASSSSRGLETQYF. V gene TRBV5-6 combines with J gene TRBJ2-5; 8 nucleotides agree with TRBD1. Trimming at V came to 5 bases and at J to 4 bases, leaving 7 bases not matched to a gene. The CDR3 covers 14 residues. The germline gives CDR1 SGHDT, CDR2 YYEEEE. The full variable domain, with the rest looked up from reference TRBV5-6 and TRBJ2-5, is DAGVTQSPTHLIKTRGQQVTLRCSPKSGHDTVSWYQQALGQGPQFIFQYYEEEERQRGNFPDRFSGHQFPNYSSELNVNALLLGDSALYLCASSSSRGLETQYFGPGTRLLVL.

The CDR3 DNA reads TGCAGTGCGCCGGACCGCCTAAATCAGCCCCAGCATTTT. This gives the protein CSAPDRLNQPQHF. The chain uses TRBV20-1 and TRBJ1-5, with D unclear. The V end lost 6 bases, the J end lost 4 bases, and 13 bases lay between the germline ends. The CDR3 covers 13 residues. Germline loops: CDR1 DFQATT, CDR2 SNEGSKA (reference sequence).

This clonotype showed up just a few times. The gene calls are TRBV25-1 and TRBJ2-1; 9 bases line up with TRBD2. Germline trimming cut 6 bases from V and 1 base from J; bases unmatched to any gene: 7. The CDR3 spans 16 residues. Looked up from germline, CDR1 is MGHDK and CDR2 is SYGVNS. DNA of the CDR3: TGTGCCAGCAGCCTAGCGGGACCGGGATCCTACAATGAGCAGTTCTTC. Protein: CASSLAGPGSYNEQFF. The whole variable domain, filled in from reference TRBV25-1 and TRBJ2-1, reads EADIYQTPRYLVIGTGKKITLECSQTMGHDKMYWYQQDPGMELHLIHYSYGVNSTEKGDLSSESTVSRIRTEHFPLTLESARPSHTSQYLCASSLAGPGSYNEQFFGPGTRLTVL.

V usage is TRBV20-1 and J usage is TRBJ1-2, with D perhaps matching TRBD1 (6 bases). Trimming pared 1 base from V and 4 bases from J, leaving 19 bases between. Germline V gene lookup returns CDR1 DFQATT and CDR2 SNEGSKA (reference sequence). The CDR3 loop spans 16 amino acids. The CDR3 sequence: CSARAGTTEGGYGYTF. The CDR3 DNA follows: TGCAGTGCTAGAGCGGGGACGACAGAAGGGGGCTATGGCTACACCTTC.

V usage is TRBV3-1 and J usage is TRBJ2-2; D gene ambiguous. Germline V gives CDR1 LGHDT, CDR2 YNNKEL (reference sequence). The V gene lost 0 bases and the J gene lost 5 bases, with 10 bases spanning the gap. This CDR3 has 15 amino acids. The CDR3 DNA reads TGTGCCAGCAGCCAAGAACCGGGTGTGACCGGGGAGCTGTTTTTT. Encoded protein: CASSQEPGVTGELFF.

The rearrangement links TRBV7-2 to TRBJ2-4; 9 bases match TRBD2. The CDR3 has 17 residues. The trim removed 5 bases at V and 8 bases at J, leaving 16 bases unmatched. Germline V gene sequence: CDR1 SGHTA, CDR2 FQGNSA. CDR3 amino acids: CASSPDSGSGPLDIQYF. Written as DNA, the CDR3 is TGTGCCAGCAGCCCAGATAGCGGGAGTGGACCCTTGGACATTCAGTACTTC.